The rows below give T cell receptor beta chains drawn from one sample of a study of blood T cell repertoires in COVID-19. Profiled with immunoSEQ multiplex PCR; TCRdb holds only in-frame clones, not every one. The sample holds 65,000 to 70,000 clones, 75% to 95% seen once. The sequenced material came from peripheral blood. The receptor source for this set is a human donor with active COVID-19. The donor label of this sample is uncertain. Each CDR3 is given with its conserved first and last residue. Each record gives: clone size, V gene, D gene, J gene, CDR3 DNA, CDR3 protein. The D gene is left open where the match is weak. A row's size may be missing; if present it is once, few, many or a size class.

clone_size: .; v_call: TRBV9; d_call: TRBD2; j_call: TRBJ2-1; cdr3_nt: TGTGCCAGCAGCACAAACCCTAGCGGGCAAGGCAATGAGCAGTTCTTC; cdr3_aa: CASSTNPSGQGNEQFF
clone_size: .; v_call: TRBV7-3; d_call: .; j_call: TRBJ2-7; cdr3_nt: TGTGCCAGCAGCTTAGTTGGCGGGGATATGACCTACGAGCAGTACTTC; cdr3_aa: CASSLVGGDMTYEQYF
clone_size: .; v_call: TRBV6-2/TRBV6-3; d_call: .; j_call: TRBJ2-5; cdr3_nt: TGTGCCAGCAGTTCGGCTAGGGAGACCCAGTACTTC; cdr3_aa: CASSSARETQYF
clone_size: .; v_call: TRBV28; d_call: TRBD2; j_call: TRBJ2-7; cdr3_nt: TGTGCCAGCAGTCCTTGGACTAGCGGGAGATACGAGCAGTACTTC; cdr3_aa: CASSPWTSGRYEQYF
clone_size: .; v_call: TRBV11-2; d_call: TRBD1; j_call: TRBJ1-1; cdr3_nt: TGTGCCAGCAGCCTAGGACAGGGACGAGAAGCTTTCTTT; cdr3_aa: CASSLGQGREAFF
clone_size: .; v_call: TRBV7-2; d_call: .; j_call: TRBJ1-1; cdr3_nt: TGTGCCAGCAGCTCCTCACAGGGACAGAACACTGAAGCTTTCTTT; cdr3_aa: CASSSSQGQNTEAFF
clone_size: .; v_call: TRBV7-8; d_call: .; j_call: TRBJ2-6; cdr3_nt: TGTGCCAGCAGCTTGGGCTCCTCTGGGGCCAACGTCCTGACTTTC; cdr3_aa: CASSLGSSGANVLTF
clone_size: .; v_call: TRBV11-2; d_call: TRBD1; j_call: TRBJ1-2; cdr3_nt: TGTGCCAGCAGCGGGACAGGGATGGTCTATGGCTACACCTTC; cdr3_aa: CASSGTGMVYGYTF
clone_size: .; v_call: TRBV29-1; d_call: .; j_call: TRBJ2-2; cdr3_nt: TGCAGCGTTGACCGGGTGGGCACCGGGGAGCTGTTTTTT; cdr3_aa: CSVDRVGTGELFF
clone_size: .; v_call: TRBV6-1; d_call: TRBD1; j_call: TRBJ1-1; cdr3_nt: TGTGCCAGCAGTGACACAGGGGGAATCGGATTGGCTTTCTTT; cdr3_aa: CASSDTGGIGLAFF
clone_size: few; v_call: TRBV5-4; d_call: TRBD1; j_call: TRBJ2-2; cdr3_nt: TGTGCCAGCAGCTTGCCCCCAGGGGGAAAAACCGGGGAGCTGTTTTTT; cdr3_aa: CASSLPPGGKTGELFF
clone_size: .; v_call: TRBV6-5; d_call: TRBD2; j_call: TRBJ2-7; cdr3_nt: TGTGCCACATCACAAACCGGGACTAGGATAAGCGAGCAGTACTTC; cdr3_aa: CATSQTGTRISEQYF
clone_size: .; v_call: TRBV24-1; d_call: .; j_call: TRBJ1-2; cdr3_nt: TGTGCCACCAGTGTTAACAGGTTCACCTTC; cdr3_aa: CATSVNRFTF
clone_size: .; v_call: TRBV10-3; d_call: .; j_call: TRBJ2-5; cdr3_nt: TGTGCCATCAGTGAGGGAGCAGCGGTCGGGCGGGAGACCCAGTACTTC; cdr3_aa: CAISEGAAVGRETQYF
clone_size: .; v_call: TRBV28; d_call: .; j_call: TRBJ2-7; cdr3_nt: TGTGCCAGTGGATCTGCGCACAGGGCAACCTACGAGCAGTACTTC; cdr3_aa: CASGSAHRATYEQYF
clone_size: .; v_call: TRBV7-9; d_call: TRBD2; j_call: TRBJ2-5; cdr3_nt: TGTGCCAGCCGCGGGGGGGGACTAGCGGGACCGGAGACCCAGTACTTC; cdr3_aa: CASRGGGLAGPETQYF
clone_size: .; v_call: TRBV7-9; d_call: TRBD1; j_call: TRBJ2-7; cdr3_nt: TGTGCCAGCAGCTTCGGACAGGGCGAGCAGTACTTC; cdr3_aa: CASSFGQGEQYF
clone_size: .; v_call: TRBV6-2/TRBV6-3; d_call: .; j_call: TRBJ2-7; cdr3_nt: TGTGCCAGCAGTCCAGGGGTTGAGCAGTACTTC; cdr3_aa: CASSPGVEQYF
clone_size: .; v_call: TRBV27; d_call: .; j_call: TRBJ2-2; cdr3_nt: TGTGCCAGCAGTACGCAGACAGGTCGGACCGGGGAGCTGTTTTTT; cdr3_aa: CASSTQTGRTGELFF
clone_size: .; v_call: TRBV28; d_call: .; j_call: TRBJ1-2; cdr3_nt: TGTGCCAGCAGTCTAGCGGCCTATGGCTACACCTTC; cdr3_aa: CASSLAAYGYTF
clone_size: .; v_call: TRBV30; d_call: .; j_call: TRBJ1-2; cdr3_nt: TGTGCCTGGAATCTGGCTAGCTATGGCTACACCTTC; cdr3_aa: CAWNLASYGYTF
clone_size: .; v_call: TRBV28; d_call: TRBD1; j_call: TRBJ2-5; cdr3_nt: TGTGCCAGCAGGAAACAGGGGGCAGGGGAGACCCAGTACTTC; cdr3_aa: CASRKQGAGETQYF
clone_size: .; v_call: TRBV19; d_call: .; j_call: TRBJ1-1; cdr3_nt: TGTGCCAGTACCGCTAGAGGAGAAGCTTTCTTT; cdr3_aa: CASTARGEAFF
clone_size: .; v_call: TRBV6-4; d_call: TRBD1; j_call: TRBJ1-4; cdr3_nt: TGTGCCAGCAGTGACCAGGGGGCGAATGAAAAACTGTTTTTT; cdr3_aa: CASSDQGANEKLFF
clone_size: .; v_call: TRBV3-1/TRBV3-2; d_call: .; j_call: TRBJ1-2; cdr3_nt: TGTGCCAGCAGCCAAGGACGGGGGATGAACTATGGCTACACCTTC; cdr3_aa: CASSQGRGMNYGYTF
clone_size: .; v_call: TRBV15; d_call: .; j_call: TRBJ2-1; cdr3_nt: TGTGCCGCACAAGGGGGCTCCTACAATGAGCAGTTCTTC; cdr3_aa: CAAQGGSYNEQFF
clone_size: few; v_call: TRBV4-3; d_call: TRBD2; j_call: TRBJ2-5; cdr3_nt: TGCGCCAGCAGCCAAGAAGCTAGCGGAGGGTGGGAGACCCAGTACTTC; cdr3_aa: CASSQEASGGWETQYF
clone_size: .; v_call: TRBV7-9; d_call: TRBD1; j_call: TRBJ2-1; cdr3_nt: TGTGCCAGCAGCCCAGCGGGGACAGGGACTTACAATGAGCAGTTCTTC; cdr3_aa: CASSPAGTGTYNEQFF
clone_size: once; v_call: TRBV7-6; d_call: .; j_call: TRBJ2-1; cdr3_nt: TGTGCCAGCAGCCCACTGACTAGCAGGGGCTCCTACAATGAGCAGTTCTTC; cdr3_aa: CASSPLTSRGSYNEQFF
clone_size: .; v_call: TRBV28; d_call: TRBD2; j_call: TRBJ2-2; cdr3_nt: TGTGCCAGCGCGCGGGAGGGGAACACCGGGGAGCTGTTTTTT; cdr3_aa: CASAREGNTGELFF
clone_size: .; v_call: TRBV12-3/TRBV12-4; d_call: .; j_call: TRBJ2-1; cdr3_nt: TGTGCCAGCAGTTTTCGAGATAATGAGCAGTTCTTC; cdr3_aa: CASSFRDNEQFF
clone_size: .; v_call: TRBV18; d_call: TRBD1; j_call: TRBJ2-7; cdr3_nt: TGTGCCAGCTCAAGGGACAGGACCTACGAGCAGTACTTC; cdr3_aa: CASSRDRTYEQYF
clone_size: .; v_call: TRBV7-9; d_call: .; j_call: TRBJ1-3; cdr3_nt: TGTGCCAGCACTAGAAGCTCTGGAAACACCATATATTTT; cdr3_aa: CASTRSSGNTIYF
clone_size: few; v_call: TRBV28; d_call: TRBD2; j_call: TRBJ2-7; cdr3_nt: TGTGCCAGCAGTTACGGTTCATCGGGAGGGCTATGGGAGCAGTACTTC; cdr3_aa: CASSYGSSGGLWEQYF
clone_size: .; v_call: TRBV28; d_call: .; j_call: TRBJ1-1; cdr3_nt: TGTGCCAGCAGTTTGAGACAGAATGAAGCTTTCTTT; cdr3_aa: CASSLRQNEAFF
clone_size: .; v_call: TRBV10-3; d_call: .; j_call: TRBJ2-3; cdr3_nt: TGTGCCATCAGTGAGGGGGGCCACACAGATACGCAGTATTTT; cdr3_aa: CAISEGGHTDTQYF
clone_size: .; v_call: TRBV11-3; d_call: .; j_call: TRBJ1-6; cdr3_nt: TGTGCCAGCAGCTTAGATCACCGTCCGGGTTCACCCCTCCACTTT; cdr3_aa: CASSLDHRPGSPLHF
clone_size: .; v_call: TRBV12-3/TRBV12-4; d_call: .; j_call: TRBJ2-7; cdr3_nt: TGTGCCAGCAGTTTAAGCAGGGGTGACGAGCAGTACTTC; cdr3_aa: CASSLSRGDEQYF
clone_size: .; v_call: TRBV7-2; d_call: .; j_call: TRBJ1-1; cdr3_nt: TGTGCCAGCAGCTCCACTGGGGGGATGAACACTGAAGCTTTCTTT; cdr3_aa: CASSSTGGMNTEAFF
clone_size: few; v_call: TRBV19; d_call: TRBD2; j_call: TRBJ2-1; cdr3_nt: TGTGCCAGTATGCCGGGACTAGGGCCCGCCTACGAGCAGTTCTTC; cdr3_aa: CASMPGLGPAYEQFF
clone_size: .; v_call: TRBV29-1; d_call: .; j_call: TRBJ2-5; cdr3_nt: TGCAGCGTTGTGGGGGGAGGAAGGGCGACCCAGTACTTC; cdr3_aa: CSVVGGGRATQYF
clone_size: .; v_call: TRBV29-1; d_call: TRBD1; j_call: TRBJ2-3; cdr3_nt: TGCAGCGTTGCGGGACAGGGTGGCACAGATACGCAGTATTTT; cdr3_aa: CSVAGQGGTDTQYF
clone_size: few; v_call: TRBV20-1; d_call: TRBD2; j_call: TRBJ2-7; cdr3_nt: TGCAGTGCCAGTAGGGGACTAGCGTATTCCTACGAGCAGTACTTC; cdr3_aa: CSASRGLAYSYEQYF
clone_size: once; v_call: TRBV11-2; d_call: TRBD1; j_call: TRBJ2-3; cdr3_nt: TGTGCCAGCAGCTCCGGGACAGGGGGTAGCACAGATACGCAGTATTTT; cdr3_aa: CASSSGTGGSTDTQYF
clone_size: .; v_call: TRBV19; d_call: TRBD2; j_call: TRBJ2-3; cdr3_nt: TGTGCCAGTAGTATAGGAAGACTAGCGGCAATTTTGAGCACAGATACGCAGTATTTT; cdr3_aa: CASSIGRLAAILSTDTQYF
clone_size: .; v_call: TRBV19; d_call: .; j_call: TRBJ1-1; cdr3_nt: TGTGCCAGTAGCCTTGCCTGGGGCAACACTGAAGCTTTCTTT; cdr3_aa: CASSLAWGNTEAFF
clone_size: .; v_call: TRBV25-1; d_call: .; j_call: TRBJ2-1; cdr3_nt: TGTGCCAGCAGGGTCGTGGCTAGCGATGAGCAGTTCTTC; cdr3_aa: CASRVVASDEQFF
clone_size: .; v_call: TRBV6-5; d_call: .; j_call: TRBJ1-4; cdr3_nt: TGTGCCAGCAGCAGAGGGAGAGGTGAAAAACTGTTTTTT; cdr3_aa: CASSRGRGEKLFF
clone_size: .; v_call: TRBV6-5; d_call: TRBD1; j_call: TRBJ1-5; cdr3_nt: TGTGCCAGCAATTTACAGGGGGATCAGCCCCAGCATTTT; cdr3_aa: CASNLQGDQPQHF
clone_size: once; v_call: TRBV19; d_call: .; j_call: TRBJ2-3; cdr3_nt: TGTGCCAGTAGTATAGATCAGTTCGTCCTAGATACGCAGTATTTT; cdr3_aa: CASSIDQFVLDTQYF
clone_size: .; v_call: TRBV4-1; d_call: .; j_call: TRBJ1-1; cdr3_nt: TGCGCCAGCAGCCAAGAAGACGGGTGGAACACTGAAGCTTTCTTT; cdr3_aa: CASSQEDGWNTEAFF
clone_size: .; v_call: TRBV19; d_call: TRBD1; j_call: TRBJ1-4; cdr3_nt: TGTGCCAGTGCCGACAGGGCTTTATCCGCCAGTGAAAAACTGTTTTTT; cdr3_aa: CASADRALSASEKLFF
clone_size: .; v_call: TRBV6-1; d_call: .; j_call: TRBJ1-1; cdr3_nt: TGTGCCAGCAGTGACAGGGTCACTGAAGCTTTCTTT; cdr3_aa: CASSDRVTEAFF
clone_size: once; v_call: TRBV10-2; d_call: .; j_call: TRBJ2-7; cdr3_nt: TGCGCCAGCTACCAGACTCCCTACGAGCAGTACTTC; cdr3_aa: CASYQTPYEQYF